This T cell receptor (beta chain) was recovered during a study of T cells after yellow fever vaccination. Germline CDR1 MNHEY, CDR2 SVGAGI. The V and J ends lost 6 bases and 7 bases, in that order; junction bases with no gene match: 10. The CDR3 totals 14 residues. Points on this clonotype: What it recognizes is unknown.

Overall study results and limits: The presence of abundant clonotypes contaminating from the bulk population was possible in FACS-sorted repertoires. Reappearance after the booster was observed for most primary-vaccination clones (96% CD4, approximately 90% CD8).

TCRdb recomputed calls from the 5' RACE reads with MiXCR, one row per CDR3 protein. Here the sample spans 300,000 or so distinct CDR3 sequences, about 10% being singletons. Sequenced material: CD4+ T cells sorted from PBMCs, taken 5 days after the yellow fever booster vaccination. This receptor was obtained from a man aged 18-30 years who received the YFV17D yellow fever vaccine. This chain uses TRBV6-5 with TRBJ2-5, with TRBD2 matching over 8 bases. The CDR3 DNA follows: TGTGCCAGCAGCGCGGGGGGAGCTGGTGGGACCCAGTACTTC. Protein product: CASSAGGAGGTQYF.